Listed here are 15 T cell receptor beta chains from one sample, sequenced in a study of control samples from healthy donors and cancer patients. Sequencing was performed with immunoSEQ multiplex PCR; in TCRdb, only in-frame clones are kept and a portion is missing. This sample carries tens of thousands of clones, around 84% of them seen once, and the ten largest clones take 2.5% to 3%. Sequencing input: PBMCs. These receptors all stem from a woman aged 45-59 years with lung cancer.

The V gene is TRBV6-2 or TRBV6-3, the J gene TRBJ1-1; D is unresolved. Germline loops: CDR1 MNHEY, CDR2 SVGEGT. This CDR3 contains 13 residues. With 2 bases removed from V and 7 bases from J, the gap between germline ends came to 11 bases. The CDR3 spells CASSYTNRVEAFF. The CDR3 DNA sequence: TGTGCCAGCAGTTACACTAACCGTGTTGAAGCTTTCTTT.

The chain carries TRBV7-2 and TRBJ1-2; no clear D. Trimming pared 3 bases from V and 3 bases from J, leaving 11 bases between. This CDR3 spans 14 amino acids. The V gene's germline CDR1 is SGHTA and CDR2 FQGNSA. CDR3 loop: CASSLRVADYGYTF. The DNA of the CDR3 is TGTGCCAGCAGCTTGAGGGTTGCAGACTATGGCTACACCTTC.

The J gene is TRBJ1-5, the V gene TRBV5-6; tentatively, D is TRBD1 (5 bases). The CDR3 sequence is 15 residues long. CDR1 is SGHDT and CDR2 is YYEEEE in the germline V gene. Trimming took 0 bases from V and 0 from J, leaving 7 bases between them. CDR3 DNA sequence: TGTGCCAGCAGCTTGGACGGGGGTAGCAATCAGCCCCAGCATTTT. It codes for CASSLDGGSNQPQHF.

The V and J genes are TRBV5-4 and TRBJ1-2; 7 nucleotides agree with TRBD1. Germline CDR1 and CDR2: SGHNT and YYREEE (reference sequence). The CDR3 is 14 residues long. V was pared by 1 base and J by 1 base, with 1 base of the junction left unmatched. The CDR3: CASSLPGGNYGYTF. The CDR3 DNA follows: TGTGCCAGCAGCTTGCCAGGGGGTAACTATGGCTACACCTTC.

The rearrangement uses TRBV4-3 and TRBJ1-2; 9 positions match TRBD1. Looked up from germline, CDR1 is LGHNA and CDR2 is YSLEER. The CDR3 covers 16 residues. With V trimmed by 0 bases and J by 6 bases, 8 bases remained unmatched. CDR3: CASSQDMGTGHDGYTF. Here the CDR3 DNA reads TGCGCCAGCAGCCAAGATATGGGGACAGGGCACGATGGCTACACCTTC.

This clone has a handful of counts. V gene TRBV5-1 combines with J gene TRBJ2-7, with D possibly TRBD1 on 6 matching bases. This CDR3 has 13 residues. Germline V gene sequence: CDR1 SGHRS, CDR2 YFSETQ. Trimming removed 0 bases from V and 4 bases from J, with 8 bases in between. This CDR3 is CASSLARGYEQYF. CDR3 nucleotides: TGCGCCAGCAGCTTGGCCAGGGGTTACGAGCAGTACTTC. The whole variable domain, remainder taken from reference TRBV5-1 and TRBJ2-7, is KAGVTQTPRYLIKTRGQQVTLSCSPISGHRSVSWYQQTPGQGLQFLFEYFSETQRNKGNFPGRFSGRQFSNSRSEMNVSTLELGDSALYLCASSLARGYEQYFGPGTRLTVT.

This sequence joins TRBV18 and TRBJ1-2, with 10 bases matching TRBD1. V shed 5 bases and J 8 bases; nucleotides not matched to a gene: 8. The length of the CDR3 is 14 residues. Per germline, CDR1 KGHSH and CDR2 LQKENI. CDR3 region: CASSTSDRGNGYTF. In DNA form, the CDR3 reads TGTGCCAGCTCAACCTCGGACAGGGGGAACGGCTACACCTTC.

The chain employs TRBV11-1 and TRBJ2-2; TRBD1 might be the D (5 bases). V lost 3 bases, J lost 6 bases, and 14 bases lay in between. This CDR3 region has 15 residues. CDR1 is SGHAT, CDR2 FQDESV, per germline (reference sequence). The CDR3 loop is CASSFGRDGAGELFF. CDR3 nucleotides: TGTGCCAGCAGCTTTGGCAGGGATGGGGCCGGGGAGCTGTTTTTT.

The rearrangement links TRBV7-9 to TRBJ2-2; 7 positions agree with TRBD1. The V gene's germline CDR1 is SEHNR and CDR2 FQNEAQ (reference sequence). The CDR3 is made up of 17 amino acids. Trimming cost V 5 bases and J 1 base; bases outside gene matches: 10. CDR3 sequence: CASSLDLTGRNTGELFF. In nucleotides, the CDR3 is TGTGCCAGCAGCCTCGACCTGACAGGGAGGAACACCGGGGAGCTGTTTTTT. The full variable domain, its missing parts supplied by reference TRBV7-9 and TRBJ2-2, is DTGVSQNPRHKITKRGQNVTFRCDPISEHNRLYWYRQTLGQGPEFLTYFQNEAQLEKSRLLSDRFSAERPKGSFSTLEIQRTEQGDSAMYLCASSLDLTGRNTGELFFGEGSRLTVL.

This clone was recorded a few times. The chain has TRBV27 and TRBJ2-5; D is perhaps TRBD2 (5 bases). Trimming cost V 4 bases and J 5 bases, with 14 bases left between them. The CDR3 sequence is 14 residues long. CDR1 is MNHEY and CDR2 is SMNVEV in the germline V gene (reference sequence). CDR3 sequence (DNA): TGTGCCAGCAGTTCCACCAGCGGCGGGGAGACCCAGTACTTC. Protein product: CASSSTSGGETQYF.

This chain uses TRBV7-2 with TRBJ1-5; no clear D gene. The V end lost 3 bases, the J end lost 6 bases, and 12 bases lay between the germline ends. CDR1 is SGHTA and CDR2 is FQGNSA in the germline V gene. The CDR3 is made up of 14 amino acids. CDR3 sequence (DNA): TGTGCCAGCAGCTTGGTCTCTACGAGTCAGCCCCAGCATTTT. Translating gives CASSLVSTSQPQHF.

CDR3 in amino acids: CASSQGGGGATDTQYF. The DNA for the CDR3 is TGTGCCAGCAGCCAAGGCGGGGGGGGAGCGACAGATACGCAGTATTTT. The chain combines TRBV4-2 with TRBJ2-3; 9 bases fit TRBD2. The CDR3 consists of 16 residues. Germline CDR1 is LGHNA and CDR2 is YNFKEQ. With V trimmed by 1 base and J by 3 bases, 5 bases remained unmatched.

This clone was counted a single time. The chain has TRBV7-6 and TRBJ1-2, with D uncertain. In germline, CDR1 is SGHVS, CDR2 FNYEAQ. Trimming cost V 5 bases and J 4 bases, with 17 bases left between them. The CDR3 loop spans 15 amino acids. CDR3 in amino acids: CASSPLPEDSYGYTF. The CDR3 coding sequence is TGTGCCAGCAGCCCGCTCCCCGAGGACTCCTATGGCTACACCTTC.

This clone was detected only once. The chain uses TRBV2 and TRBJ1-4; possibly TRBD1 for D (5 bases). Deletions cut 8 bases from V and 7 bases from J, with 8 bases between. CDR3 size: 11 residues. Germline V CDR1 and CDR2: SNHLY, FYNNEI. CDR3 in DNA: TGTGCCAGCGGGAGGGGTGAAAAACTGTTTTTT. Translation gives CASGRGEKLFF.

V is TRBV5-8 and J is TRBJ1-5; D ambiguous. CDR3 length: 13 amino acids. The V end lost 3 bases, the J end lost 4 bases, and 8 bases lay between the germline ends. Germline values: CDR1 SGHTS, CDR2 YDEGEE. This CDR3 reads CASSWTGNQPQHF. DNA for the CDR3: TGTGCCAGCAGCTGGACTGGGAATCAGCCCCAGCATTTT.